This TCR beta chain emerged from a study of molecular identifiers for immune sequencing clone quantification. TCRdb used MiXCR to reprocess the PCR reads, holding one entry per CDR3 protein. This table has 490,000 or so distinct CDR3 sequences, less than 30% appearing once. In germline, CDR1 is MDHEN, CDR2 SYDVKM. V shed 5 bases and J shed 4 bases, with 15 bases lying between them. This CDR3 is built from 15 residues. The sample holds many counts of this clonotype. The gene calls are TRBV28 and TRBJ1-5; no firm D call. The specimen was naive CD8+ T cells from blood, with Jurkat cell RNA spiked in. The sample's subset: FACS-sorted CD8+CD4-CCR7+CD45RA+ naive T cells. The receptor comes from a human donor in good health. Some libraries in this study had Jurkat cell RNA spiked in. The CDR3 loop is CASSTPNWENQPQHF. DNA for the CDR3: TGTGCCAGCAGTACGCCTAACTGGGAGAATCAGCCCCAGCATTTT.